A selection of T cell receptor beta chains follows, all from one sample in a study of identifying expanded T cells in peripheral blood. Clones were sequenced by immunoSEQ multiplex PCR, and TCRdb holds only the in-frame ones, with some missing. The sample holds about 86,000 clones, more than 75% seen once. The sequencing sample was made of blood. The receptors were sampled from a person aged 18 to 75 in good health. CDR3s include the opening cysteine and the closing phenylalanine or tryptophan. D genes are given only for firm matches. The size entry is marked missing in some rows and otherwise reads once, few, many or a size class.

j_gene: TRBJ1-1
len: 14
v_gene: TRBV18
d_gene: -
abundance: once
CDR3aa: CASSPSGGSTEAFF
CDR3nt: TGTGCCAGCTCACCTTCTGGGGGTAGCACTGAAGCTTTCTTT

j_gene: TRBJ2-5
len: 12
v_gene: TRBV30
d_gene: -
abundance: -
CDR3aa: CAWSVTGETQYF
CDR3nt: TGTGCCTGGAGTGTTACCGGAGAGACCCAGTACTTC

j_gene: TRBJ1-2
len: 13
v_gene: TRBV25-1
d_gene: -
abundance: -
CDR3aa: CASSSGSDYGYTF
CDR3nt: TGTGCCAGCAGTTCCGGGTCTGATTACGGCTACACCTTC

j_gene: TRBJ1-1
len: 17
v_gene: TRBV5-4
d_gene: -
abundance: -
CDR3aa: CASKKRTAGNAGTEAFF
CDR3nt: TGTGCCAGCAAAAAACGGACAGCAGGGAATGCGGGCACTGAAGCTTTCTTT

j_gene: TRBJ1-2
len: 13
v_gene: TRBV5-4
d_gene: -
abundance: -
CDR3aa: CASSRDPRGGYTF
CDR3nt: TGTGCCAGCAGCCGAGACCCCAGGGGTGGCTACACCTTC

j_gene: TRBJ1-1
len: 11
v_gene: TRBV6-5
d_gene: -
abundance: -
CDR3aa: CASSARGEAFF
CDR3nt: TGTGCCAGCTCTGCCAGGGGTGAAGCTTTCTTT

j_gene: TRBJ1-1
len: 14
v_gene: TRBV6-1
d_gene: -
abundance: -
CDR3aa: CASSVSFGSTEAFF
CDR3nt: TGTGCCAGCAGTGTGTCTTTCGGGTCCACTGAAGCTTTCTTT

j_gene: TRBJ1-3
len: 12
v_gene: TRBV6-5
d_gene: -
abundance: -
CDR3aa: CASSQAGNTIYF
CDR3nt: TGTGCCAGCAGTCAAGCCGGAAACACCATATATTTT

j_gene: TRBJ1-5
len: 14
v_gene: TRBV7-2
d_gene: -
abundance: -
CDR3aa: CASSLRAGQQPQHF
CDR3nt: TGTGCCAGCAGCCTCAGAGCGGGCCAGCAGCCCCAGCATTTT

j_gene: TRBJ2-5
len: 14
v_gene: TRBV19
d_gene: -
abundance: -
CDR3aa: CASSIGVGLETQYF
CDR3nt: TGTGCCAGTAGTATAGGGGTAGGGTTGGAGACCCAGTACTTC

j_gene: TRBJ1-1
len: 13
v_gene: TRBV5-5
d_gene: -
abundance: -
CDR3aa: CASSFSSGTEAFF
CDR3nt: TGTGCCAGCAGCTTTAGTTCTGGCACTGAAGCTTTCTTT

j_gene: TRBJ2-7
len: 16
v_gene: TRBV28
d_gene: TRBD2
abundance: -
CDR3aa: CASSLRPAGSSYEQYF
CDR3nt: TGTGCCAGCAGTTTACGCCCAGCGGGGAGCTCCTACGAGCAGTACTTC

j_gene: TRBJ1-2
len: 15
v_gene: TRBV6-6
d_gene: -
abundance: -
CDR3aa: CASSPSGSANYGYTF
CDR3nt: TGTGCCAGCAGCCCGTCCGGGTCAGCTAACTATGGCTACACCTTC

j_gene: TRBJ1-1
len: 15
v_gene: TRBV5-6
d_gene: TRBD1
abundance: -
CDR3aa: CASSLGTGGLTEAFF
CDR3nt: TGTGCCAGCAGCTTGGGGACAGGGGGCTTAACTGAAGCTTTCTTT

j_gene: TRBJ2-3
len: 11
v_gene: TRBV28
d_gene: -
abundance: -
CDR3aa: CASSNSNTQYF
CDR3nt: TGTGCCAGCTCCAACTCCAATACGCAGTATTTT

j_gene: TRBJ2-1
len: 14
v_gene: TRBV9
d_gene: -
abundance: -
CDR3aa: CASTRLSSGDEQFF
CDR3nt: TGTGCCAGCACACGCCTATCTTCGGGCGATGAGCAGTTCTTC

j_gene: TRBJ1-3
len: 15
v_gene: TRBV7-2
d_gene: TRBD1
abundance: -
CDR3aa: CASSPQGARGNTIYF
CDR3nt: TGTGCCAGCAGCCCCCAGGGGGCTAGGGGAAACACCATATATTTT

j_gene: TRBJ2-3
len: 16
v_gene: TRBV5-1
d_gene: TRBD2
abundance: -
CDR3aa: CASSYSGGAIADTQYF
CDR3nt: TGCGCCAGCAGCTACAGCGGGGGGGCCATCGCAGATACGCAGTATTTT

j_gene: TRBJ1-1
len: 15
v_gene: TRBV7-9
d_gene: -
abundance: -
CDR3aa: CASSLEAGRRPEAFF
CDR3nt: TGTGCCAGCAGCTTAGAAGCGGGTCGACGGCCTGAAGCTTTCTTT

j_gene: TRBJ1-2
len: 16
v_gene: TRBV5-6
d_gene: TRBD1
abundance: -
CDR3aa: CASSPYQTGGNYGYTF
CDR3nt: TGTGCCAGCAGCCCGTACCAAACAGGGGGGAACTATGGCTACACCTTC

j_gene: TRBJ1-2
len: 13
v_gene: TRBV5-5
d_gene: -
abundance: -
CDR3aa: CASSIDPNYGYTF
CDR3nt: TGTGCCAGCAGCATTGACCCTAACTATGGCTACACCTTC

j_gene: TRBJ2-7
len: 16
v_gene: TRBV4-1
d_gene: TRBD1
abundance: -
CDR3aa: CASSQEPGQSSYEQYF
CDR3nt: TGCGCCAGCAGCCAAGAACCGGGACAGAGCTCCTACGAGCAGTACTTC